The 17 T cell receptor beta chains below come from one sample, sequenced in a study of long-term antiretroviral therapy in people with HIV. Runs used v3.0 of the immunoSEQ assay and were done at survey level. Only in-frame clones appear in the TCRdb table, and some are missing; sequencing was by immunoSEQ multiplex PCR. The sample records over 20,000 clones, 86% being singletons. The sample in question was unsorted PBMCs, obtained 1.9 years after starting antiretroviral therapy. The receptors come from a woman in her 30s with HIV.

This sequence joins TRBV7-8 and TRBJ2-6; TRBD1 agrees at 9 bases. The V gene's germline CDR1 is SGHVS and CDR2 FQNEAQ. With 5 bases clipped from V and 0 bases from J, the junction kept 8 bases outside the gene matches. The CDR3 is made up of 18 amino acids. CDR3: CASSHRDRVDSGANVLTF. DNA for the CDR3: TGTGCCAGCAGCCACAGGGACAGGGTGGACTCTGGGGCCAACGTCCTGACTTTC. The complete variable domain, with remaining parts taken from reference TRBV7-8 and TRBJ2-6, reads GAGVSQSPRYKVAKRGQDVALRCDPISGHVSLFWYQQALGQGPEFLTYFQNEAQLDKSGLPSDRFFAERPEGSVSTLKIQRTQQEDSAVYLCASSHRDRVDSGANVLTFGAGSRLTVL.

The CDR3: CASTWGDQPQHF. In DNA, the CDR3 is TGTGCCAGCACGTGGGGAGACCAGCCCCAGCATTTT. The rearrangement links TRBV28 to TRBJ1-5, with D hard to call. Germline-derived CDR1 and CDR2 are MDHEN and SYDVKM. Trimming removed 7 bases from V and 7 bases from J, with 11 bases in between. The length of the CDR3 is 12 residues.

V is TRBV5-6 and J is TRBJ2-3; 9 bases match TRBD2. Germline values: CDR1 SGHDT, CDR2 YYEEEE. The J segment lost 1 base and the V segment lost 3 bases, leaving 0 bases of the junction unmatched. CDR3 size: 14 residues. CDR3 nucleotide sequence: TGTGCCAGCAGCTCTAGCGGGGGCACAGATACGCAGTATTTT. This gives the protein CASSSSGGTDTQYF.

The rearrangement links TRBV7-9 to TRBJ2-5, with no clear D. The V gene lost 1 base and the J gene lost 4 bases, with 4 bases spanning the gap. CDR1 is SEHNR and CDR2 is FQNEAQ in the germline V gene (reference sequence). CDR3 length: 12 residues. Written as DNA, the CDR3 is TGTGCCAGCAGCTTAGGCTCAGAGACCCAGTACTTC. It codes for CASSLGSETQYF.

This clone has a single count. This sequence joins TRBV10-3 and TRBJ2-1, with no clear D. Trimming took off 4 bases at V and 5 bases at J, with 6 bases between the two ends. CDR1 and CDR2 (germline): ENHRY, SYGVKD. This CDR3 has 12 amino acids. The CDR3 loop is CAISGPNNEQFF. Written as DNA, the CDR3 is TGTGCCATCAGTGGCCCAAACAATGAGCAGTTCTTC.

The rearrangement uses TRBV5-6 and TRBJ2-5; D is uncertain. Germline V gives CDR1 SGHDT, CDR2 YYEEEE. The CDR3 is made up of 15 amino acids. V lost 4 bases, J lost 5 bases, and 18 bases lay in between. CDR3 sequence (DNA): TGTGCCAGCAGCCACCCCCGGAGTAGGTATGAGACCCAGTACTTC. This gives the protein CASSHPRSRYETQYF.

The rearrangement links TRBV7-8 to TRBJ1-5; 9 bases fit TRBD1. This CDR3 has 18 residues. V lost 4 bases to trimming and J lost 6 bases; unmatched junction nucleotides: 16. Per the germline V gene, CDR1 is SGHVS and CDR2 is FQNEAQ. CDR3 in DNA: TGTGCCAGCAGCTCTCTCCTCCCGGGACAGGGCTTGGCTCAGCCCCAGCATTTT. Its protein is CASSSLLPGQGLAQPQHF.

This sequence joins TRBV7-9 and TRBJ2-3, with 7 nucleotides matching TRBD2. In germline, CDR1 is SEHNR, CDR2 FQNEAQ (reference sequence). The CDR3 spans 13 residues. The J segment lost 5 bases and the V segment lost 9 bases, leaving 8 bases of the junction unmatched. The CDR3 DNA follows: TGTGCCAGTGGGACGGGAGGCGGAGATACGCAGTATTTT. As protein: CASGTGGGDTQYF.

V gene TRBV4-1 combines with J gene TRBJ1-4, with D uncertain. There are 15 residues in the CDR3. CDR1 is MGHRA, CDR2 YSYEKL, per germline. Trimming took 1 base from V and 3 from J, leaving 9 bases between them. Here the CDR3 DNA reads TGCGCCAGCAGCCAAGCGGGGTTCGCTAATGAAAAACTGTTTTTT. It codes for CASSQAGFANEKLFF.

The rearrangement joins TRBV6-1 to TRBJ2-3; D may match TRBD1 or TRBD2 (5 bases each). Germline-derived CDR1 and CDR2 are MNHNS and SASEGT. CDR3 size: 15 residues. V was cut by 3 bases and J by 3 bases, with 13 bases left in between. The CDR3 coding sequence is TGTGCCAGCAGTGAGTCGAGGGGCCTGACAGATACGCAGTATTTT. Translation gives CASSESRGLTDTQYF.

The chain couples TRBV7-3 to TRBJ1-3; D is undetermined. The CDR3 consists of 15 residues. Germline CDR1 SGHTA, CDR2 FQGTGA. The V gene lost 2 bases and the J gene lost 0 bases, with 8 bases spanning the gap. In DNA, the CDR3 is TGTGCCAGCAGCTTAGCGGGTTTCTCTGGAAACACCATATATTTT. Translation gives CASSLAGFSGNTIYF.

The V and J genes are TRBV4-1 and TRBJ2-2; possibly TRBD2 for D (5 bases). The CDR3 spans 17 residues. The germline gives CDR1 MGHRA, CDR2 YSYEKL. Trimming removed 2 bases at V and 4 bases at J, with 17 bases between. The CDR3 DNA reads as TGCGCCAGCAGCCAACCGAGGGCGGTTCTTAGCACCGGGGAGCTGTTTTTT. It specifies CASSQPRAVLSTGELFF.

This chain links TRBV5-6 with TRBJ1-1; a possible D gene is TRBD1 (6 bases). The germline V gene has CDR1 SGHDT and CDR2 YYEEEE. The CDR3 contains 13 residues. V lost 4 bases, J lost 8 bases, and 15 bases lay in between. The CDR3 bases are TGTGCCAGCAGCCTATACAGGGACGCCGAAGCTTTCTTT. Its protein product is CASSLYRDAEAFF.

This chain connects TRBV29-1 to TRBJ1-4; possible D gene TRBD1, 5 bases. Germline V lookup: CDR1 SQVTM, CDR2 ANQGSEA. V gave up 3 bases and J gave up 7 bases, with 15 bases separating them. The CDR3 is 14 amino acids. CDR3 sequence (DNA): TGCAGCGTTGATTCGGCAGGTGGGGGTGAAAAACTGTTTTTT. Encoded protein: CSVDSAGGGEKLFF.

This chain uses TRBV9 with TRBJ1-2; D is unresolved. The CDR3 is 13 amino acids. Germline assignment: CDR1 SGDLS and CDR2 YYNGEE. V lost 1 base and J 2 bases, leaving 6 bases between the germline ends. This chain's CDR3 is CASSVKLNYGYTF. The CDR3 nucleotides read TGTGCCAGCAGCGTAAAGTTGAACTATGGCTACACCTTC.

The chain is built from TRBV19 and TRBJ1-1; D ambiguous. Trimming left V 8 bases short and J 4 bases short, with 11 bases between. CDR3 length: 12 amino acids. Germline V lookup: CDR1 LNHDA, CDR2 SQIVND (reference sequence). CDR3 region: CASAVEGTEAFF. The CDR3 nucleotides read TGTGCCAGTGCGGTCGAAGGCACTGAAGCTTTCTTT.

This chain links TRBV21-1 with TRBJ1-5. TRBV21-1 has pseudogene status. This CDR3 is built from 16 residues. The CDR3: CASSKAGVEVKKPQHF. CDR3 bases: TGTGCCAGCAGCAAAGCCGGCGTTGAGGTGAAGAAGCCCCAGCATTTT.